This entry concerns a single T cell receptor beta chain. The antigen is not known. The data were obtained in a study of T-cell memory formation after mild COVID-19. Study-wide points: Confirmation was lacking for SARS-CoV-2 specificity of second-wave clones that peaked on day 37.

The germline V gene has CDR1 LGHNA and CDR2 YNFKEQ. The V and J ends lost 0 bases and 4 bases, in that order; junction bases with no gene match: 6. This CDR3 has 16 residues. MiXCR, applied by TCRdb to the 5' RACE reads, yields one record per CDR3 protein. The table shows around 430,000 distinct CDR3 sequences, with roughly 15% occurring only once. This TCR was sampled from a man aged 18 to 35 who had mild COVID-19 (a few samples of this study predate the infection). Cell type and time point are not known. The sequenced material came from PBMCs or a T cell subset sorted from them (not recorded which). The rearrangement links TRBV4-2 to TRBJ2-3, with 8 positions matching TRBD2. CDR3 DNA: TGTGCCAGCAGCCAAGAGTCCAGCGGGGGAGCAGATACGCAGTATTTT. This sequence encodes CASSQESSGGADTQYF.